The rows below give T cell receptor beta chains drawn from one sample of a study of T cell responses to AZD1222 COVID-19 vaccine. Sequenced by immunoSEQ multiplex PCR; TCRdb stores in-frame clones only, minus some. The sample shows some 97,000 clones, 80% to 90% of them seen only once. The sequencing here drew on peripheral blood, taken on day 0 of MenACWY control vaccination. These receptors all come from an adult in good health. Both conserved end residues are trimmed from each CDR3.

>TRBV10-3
AISEREKGSDTQY
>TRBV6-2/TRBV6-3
ASSPTSGRSIGANVLT
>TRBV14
ASSQAVYGVGKLF
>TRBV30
AWMGDSHWTGYT
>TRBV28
ASSLGTGSMGQPQH
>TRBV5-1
ASSLAHYSEQF
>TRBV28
ASSLGQGARQPQH
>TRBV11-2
ASSPRRDSGGVGGELF
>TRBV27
ASSPRLAGASSSYNEQF
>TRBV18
ASSPPGQRSTGELF
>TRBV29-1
SVWTGGNTEAF
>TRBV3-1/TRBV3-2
ASSQSLGGDATNEKLF
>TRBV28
ASSSPWGQETQY
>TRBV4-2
ASSVTGGSYEQY
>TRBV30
AWSPGGSQF
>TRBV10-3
AIRQGEGQPQH
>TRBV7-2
ASSLAGVYNEQF